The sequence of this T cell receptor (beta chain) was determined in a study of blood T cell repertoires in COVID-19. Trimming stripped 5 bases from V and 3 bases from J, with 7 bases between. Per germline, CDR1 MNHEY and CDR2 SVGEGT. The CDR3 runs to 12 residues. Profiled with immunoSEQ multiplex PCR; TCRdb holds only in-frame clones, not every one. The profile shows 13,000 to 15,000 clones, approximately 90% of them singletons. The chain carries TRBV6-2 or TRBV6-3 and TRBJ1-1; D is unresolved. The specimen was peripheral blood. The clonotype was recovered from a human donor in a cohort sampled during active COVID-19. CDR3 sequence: CASSNSYTEAFF. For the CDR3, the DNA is TGTGCCAGCAGTAACAGTTACACTGAAGCTTTCTTT.